This T cell receptor (beta chain) was identified during a study of post-analysis software for immune sequencing data (dated by TCRdb to 2015 to 2017). As for the study more broadly: Disease courses on record covered relapsing-remitting, secondary progressive and progressive-relapsing multiple sclerosis, though some patients had no subtype annotation. Patient repertoires were compared against 11 to 12 previously published healthy control repertoires from donors aged about 6 to 27 years. A subset of samples was prepared in parallel using single-end sample barcoding, then pooled and co-amplified after Illumina adapter ligation. Study-wide findings and limitations: Direct clustering with F measure revealed strong co-clustering of samples prepared in the same batch, which led to a batch-effect correction. Significantly lower normalized Chao1 diversity was found in multiple sclerosis patients than in controls, suggesting substantial peripheral T-cell clonal expansion. About five TRBV segments, including TRBV5-6, TRBV5-1 and TRBV20-1, were significantly more frequent in patients than controls. The multiple sclerosis patient group was slightly younger than the control group.

In light of the paper, this sample's time point label describes: second blood draw from one MS patient after hematopoietic stem cell transplantation. To demonstrate the VDJtools post-analysis software, the study profiled TCR beta repertoires from the peripheral blood of approximately twelve young patients with multiple sclerosis. Multiple sclerosis patients were children and adolescents aged about 6 to 17 years. Library preparation used PCR. This sample was sequenced with an Illumina HiSeq 2500. To reduce PCR and sequencing biases, unique molecular identifiers were incorporated into the TCR beta cDNA libraries. Some 500,000 cDNA molecules were obtained per 1 to 10 million input T cells, so each molecule approximated one T cell. The same protocol used for the earlier healthy control dataset was applied to prepare and sequence the patient libraries. Within a given batch, samples were prepared together, multiplexed and sequenced on the same HiSeq lane. The published analysis was carried out like this. Raw barcoded reads were processed with MIGEC, and single-read molecular identifier groups were discarded before consensus assembly and CDR3 extraction. Clonotype tables were post-analysed with VDJtools, and diversity was normalized by down-sampling all datasets to the smallest sample size. Repertoire overlap clustering matched CDR3 amino acid but not nucleotide sequences to correct batch-related cross-sample contamination. Using fastp at Q25 and MiXCR, TCRdb reprocessed the public reads and kept productive beta chains. Rows with one shared CDR3 protein collapse into an entry with the most common genes and DNA. V and J calls and clone size were set by TCRdb, not the authors. Across this sample there are some 160,000 distinct CDR3 sequences, with roughly 40% seen only once. Around 30% of the sample is held by the ten biggest clonotypes.

The CDR3 goes from the cysteine to the phenylalanine over 16 residues. Solely the CDR3 DNA is kept, with 48 bases framed from the first base. Taken from the germline V gene, the CDR1 and CDR2 loops are SGHTA and FQGNSA. The junction carries 13 bases between V and J, which are trimmed by 2 bases and 2 bases respectively. Note on this clonotype: Its antigen is not yet known. No clone much larger than this one lies a single base away; base qualities are absent.

The receptor chain draws on TRBV7-2 and TRBJ2-1; D gene: possibly TRBD2, on 6 matching bases. The TCR comes from a girl aged 5-17 years with multiple sclerosis. Donor details come from another sample of the same person, matched by shared clones. Material: blood, obtained after autologous hematopoietic stem cell transplantation. The CDR3 sequence is CASSLFRGDTYNEQFF. At the DNA level, the sequence is TGTGCCAGCAGCTTATTTCGCGGGGATACCTACAATGAGCAGTTCTTC.